The sequence of this T cell receptor beta chain was determined in a study of T cells in tumors after PD-1 blockade. Study-wide background: Some patients also took daily vismodegib 150 mg during anti-PD-1 treatment.

Regarding time point: first of two pre-therapy site-matched biopsies two to three months apart. TCRdb keeps only in-frame clones here, not all; method: immunoSEQ multiplex PCR. The sample contains about 4,000 clones, approximately 73% of which appear only once. Between the trimmed V and J ends, which lost 2 bases and 4 bases, there was a span of 8 bases. The CDR3 sequence is 14 residues long. Germline V gene data show CDR1 as SGHVS and CDR2 as FQNEAQ. Sample: tumor tissue, taken before anti-PD-1 treatment. The J gene is TRBJ2-2, the V gene TRBV7-8, with TRBD2 as a possible D gene (5 bases). The clonotype comes from a human donor with basal cell carcinoma. The CDR3 here is CASSLRLATGELFF. CDR3 DNA sequence: TGTGCCAGCAGCTTAAGGCTAGCCACCGGGGAGCTGTTTTTT.